Below are 14 T cell receptor beta chains sequenced from a single sample in a study of blood T cell repertoires in COVID-19. TCRdb's copy holds only in-frame clones and misses some; the assay was immunoSEQ multiplex PCR. The sample lists approximately 290,000 clones; 87% were seen once. The specimen sequenced was peripheral blood. Receptors were obtained from a man aged 18 to 30 with active or convalescent COVID-19.

This clone is a singleton in its sample. The CDR3 here is CASSRSWDRNYEQYF. The CDR3 DNA reads as TGTGCCAGCAGTCGATCTTGGGACAGAAACTACGAGCAGTACTTC. The chain employs TRBV27 and TRBJ2-7, with 7 bases lining up with TRBD1. The CDR3 has 15 amino acids. Trimming at V came to 5 bases and at J to 3 bases, leaving 10 bases not matched to a gene. Germline CDR1 and CDR2: MNHEY and SMNVEV (reference sequence).

This chain links TRBV9 with TRBJ1-4; D not certain. The CDR3 is 13 amino acids. The V and J ends lost 6 bases and 5 bases respectively, with 11 bases between them. CDR1 is SGDLS, CDR2 YYNGEE, per germline. The CDR3 bases are TGTGCCAGCACTCGTACCGGGAATGAAAAACTGTTTTTT. Its translation is CASTRTGNEKLFF.

This clone was detected a few times. The gene calls are TRBV6-6 and TRBJ1-1; 8 nucleotides agree with TRBD1. CDR1 is MNHNY, CDR2 SVGAGI, per germline (reference sequence). V shed 4 bases and J 6 bases; nucleotides not matched to a gene: 7. CDR3 length: 14 residues. The DNA of the CDR3 is TGTGCCAGCAGTTCCAGGGGGCGGATACCTGAAGCTTTCTTT. The encoded protein is CASSSRGRIPEAFF.

The rearrangement links TRBV28 to TRBJ1-2, with D maybe TRBD1 (5 bases). V dropped 3 bases and J dropped 3 bases, with 8 bases sitting between them. The CDR3 covers 13 residues. The V gene's germline CDR1 is MDHEN and CDR2 SYDVKM. The CDR3 sequence is CASSFTGDYGYTF. The CDR3 bases are TGTGCCAGCAGTTTCACGGGGGACTATGGCTACACCTTC.

The V call is TRBV28, the J call TRBJ2-5; a possible D gene is TRBD2 (6 bases). The germline CDR1 and CDR2 sequences are MDHEN and SYDVKM. Trimming took off 5 bases at V and 1 base at J, with 11 bases between the two ends. This CDR3 is built from 14 residues. CDR3 protein: CASSAGGIQETQYF. As DNA, the CDR3 is TGTGCCAGCAGTGCCGGGGGAATCCAAGAGACCCAGTACTTC.

This chain joins TRBV2 and TRBJ2-3; D uncertain. The CDR3 contains 12 residues. Germline loops: CDR1 SNHLY, CDR2 FYNNEI. Trimming pared 7 bases from V and 2 bases from J, leaving 7 bases between. CDR3 nucleotides: TGTGCCAGCACCGGGTCCACAGATACGCAGTATTTT. Residues: CASTGSTDTQYF.

The rearrangement uses TRBV27 and TRBJ2-3, with TRBD2 matching 11 bases. With 0 bases clipped from V and 1 base from J, the junction kept 3 bases outside the gene matches. The CDR3 is made up of 17 amino acids. Looked up from germline, CDR1 is MNHEY and CDR2 is SMNVEV (reference sequence). In nucleotides, the CDR3 is TGTGCCAGCAGTTTATCTCTAGCGGGGGGAGGCACAGATACGCAGTATTTT. Translation gives CASSLSLAGGGTDTQYF.

The chain has TRBV29-1 and TRBJ2-1; 16 nucleotides agree with TRBD2. Losses at the gene ends were 7 bases for V and 10 bases for J; bases not matched to a gene: 7. This CDR3 is 14 amino acids long. Germline V gene data show CDR1 as SQVTM and CDR2 as ANQGSEA. CDR3 sequence (DNA): TGCAGCGCCGAGGGACTAGCGGGAGGGAAGGAGCAGTTCTTC. Translating gives CSAEGLAGGKEQFF.

The V and J genes are TRBV3-1 (or the pseudogene TRBV3-2) and TRBJ1-1; weak D call: TRBD1 (6 bases). Trimming took 3 bases from V and 2 from J, leaving 13 bases between them. Looked up from germline, CDR1 is LGHDT and CDR2 is YNNKEL (reference sequence). This CDR3 has 15 residues. In DNA, the CDR3 is TGTGCCAGCAGCCACCCCGCGGGGGGCAACACTGAAGCTTTCTTT. This codes for CASSHPAGGNTEAFF.

The chain recombines TRBV5-4 with TRBJ2-5; D is unresolved. The CDR3 is 13 amino acids. The germline V gene encodes CDR1 SGHNT and CDR2 YYREEE (reference sequence). V was shortened by 5 bases and J by 4 bases, with 12 bases between the two germline ends. In DNA form, the CDR3 reads TGTGCCAGCAGTCCGGTGGTCGGAGAGACCCAGTACTTC. Its translation: CASSPVVGETQYF.

The rearrangement joins TRBV7-9 to TRBJ2-1; no definite D call. CDR1 is SEHNR and CDR2 is FQNEAQ in the germline V gene (reference sequence). The CDR3 totals 12 residues. The germline V and J ends were trimmed by 4 bases and 8 bases, with 9 bases remaining between them. CDR3 loop: CASSSQRDEQFF. CDR3 nucleotide sequence: TGTGCCAGCAGCTCCCAACGGGATGAGCAGTTCTTC.

This chain uses TRBV5-1 with TRBJ2-3, with 7 positions matching TRBD1. This CDR3 has 14 residues. Trimming removed 4 bases from V and 6 bases from J; junction bases left unmatched: 8. Germline V gene data show CDR1 as SGHRS and CDR2 as YFSETQ. CDR3 region: CASSALQGLDTQYF. The DNA for the CDR3 is TGCGCCAGCAGCGCCTTACAGGGGCTGGATACGCAGTATTTT.

The J gene is TRBJ1-5, the V gene TRBV11-1, with a possible D match to TRBD1 (6 bases). This CDR3 has 15 residues. Germline loops: CDR1 SGHAT, CDR2 FQDESV (reference sequence). V was pared by 6 bases and J by 7 bases, with 19 bases between. The CDR3 DNA sequence: TGTGCCAGCAGTCAAAAAGGGGGGGAAGAACAGCCCCAGCATTTT. Protein sequence: CASSQKGGEEQPQHF.

The V gene is TRBV11-2, the J gene TRBJ1-5; no definite D call. Trimming took off 4 bases at V and 9 bases at J, with 13 bases between the two ends. The CDR3 runs to 13 residues. The germline V gene encodes CDR1 SGHAT and CDR2 FQNNGV. CDR3 region: CASSSRTVGPQHF. CDR3 DNA sequence: TGTGCCAGCAGCTCGCGGACTGTTGGGCCCCAGCATTTT. The full variable domain, completed using reference TRBV11-2 and TRBJ1-5, is EAGVAQSPRYKIIEKRQSVAFWCNPISGHATLYWYQQILGQGPKLLIQFQNNGVVDDSQLPKDRFSAERLKGVDSTLKIQPAKLEDSAVYLCASSSRTVGPQHFGDGTRLSIL.